What follows are 17 T cell receptor beta chains derived from one specimen sequenced in a study of cytomegalovirus exposure and HLA in healthy donors. The PCR used 60 Vbeta and 13 Jbeta primers. The data were produced by immunoSEQ multiplex PCR, yet TCRdb's version contains in-frame clones alone and is incomplete. The sample has about 130,000 clones, roughly a sixth seen once. Input material: PBMCs. The origin of the receptors is a female donor in good health and CMV-seropositive.

This clone was seen only a few times. The V call is TRBV6-6, the J call TRBJ1-3, with 7 bases fitting TRBD1. The junction had 1 base not matched to a gene; V was cut back by 2 bases and J by 0 bases. The CDR3 extends over 15 amino acids. Germline V gene data show CDR1 as MNHNY and CDR2 as SVGAGI (reference sequence). The CDR3, as DNA: TGTGCCAGCAGTTACCGGGACAGCTCTGGAAACACCATATATTTT. It codes for CASSYRDSSGNTIYF.

This clone was counted between two and nine times. The chain has TRBV6-5 and TRBJ2-7, with 8 bases lining up with TRBD1. The CDR3 spans 13 residues. From germline, CDR1 is MNHEY and CDR2 SVGAGI. The J segment lost 7 bases and the V segment lost 2 bases, leaving 4 bases of the junction unmatched. The CDR3 here is CASSYGQGREQYF. In DNA, the CDR3 is TGTGCCAGCAGTTACGGACAGGGTCGGGAGCAGTACTTC.

This chain connects TRBV5-1 to TRBJ2-3; 8 positions agree with TRBD2. The CDR3 totals 16 residues. V was clipped by 4 bases and J by 5 bases; unmatched bases: 12. CDR1 is SGHRS, CDR2 YFSETQ, per germline. The CDR3: CASSRRGREGGDTQYF. DNA for the CDR3: TGCGCCAGCAGCCGACGCGGCCGGGAGGGGGGAGATACGCAGTATTTT.

This clone has a handful of counts. J is TRBJ1-2 and V is TRBV20-1; D is undetermined. Trimming shortened V by 6 bases and J by 8 bases, and 13 bases separated the two germline ends. In germline, CDR1 is DFQATT, CDR2 SNEGSKA (reference sequence). The CDR3 is 11 residues long. The CDR3 protein is CSASKRPGYTF. CDR3 sequence (DNA): TGCAGTGCGAGTAAGCGGCCGGGCTACACCTTC.

At least ten counts were recorded for this clone. V gene TRBV5-1 combines with J gene TRBJ1-1; D is perhaps TRBD1 (5 bases). Germline values: CDR1 SGHRS, CDR2 YFSETQ. V was trimmed by 4 bases and J by 3 bases, leaving 13 bases between them. The CDR3 sequence is 14 residues long. The DNA for the CDR3 is TGCGCCAGCAGCCCCCAGGGTGGCGACACTGAAGCTTTCTTT. Translating gives CASSPQGGDTEAFF.

This clone has only a few counts. This chain joins TRBV28 and TRBJ2-7; D remains unclear. The CDR3 spans 11 residues. V lost 6 bases to trimming and J lost 7 bases, with 10 bases between them. CDR1 and CDR2 (germline): MDHEN, SYDVKM. In nucleotides, the CDR3 is TGTGCCAGCAGGCTGTTACGGGAGCAGTACTTC. This codes for CASRLLREQYF.

This sequence joins TRBV29-1 and TRBJ2-4; 8 bases fit TRBD1. Trimming cost V 3 bases and J 1 base; bases outside gene matches: 2. The CDR3 contains 14 residues. CDR1 is SQVTM, CDR2 ANQGSEA, per germline. CDR3 coding DNA: TGCAGCGTTGACACAGGGGGGGCCAAAAACATTCAGTACTTC. Its translation is CSVDTGGAKNIQYF. Looking up the rest from reference TRBV29-1 and TRBJ2-4 gives the full variable domain: SAVISQKPSRDICQRGTSLTIQCQVDSQVTMMFWYRQQPGQSLTLIATANQGSEATYESGFVIDKFPISRPNLTFSTLTVSNMSPEDSSIYLCSVDTGGAKNIQYFGAGTRLSVL.

This clone was recorded a few times. The chain has TRBV19 and TRBJ1-1, with D tentatively TRBD1 (6 bases). Germline values: CDR1 LNHDA, CDR2 SQIVND (reference sequence). V lost 9 bases and J lost 2, with 13 bases in between. This CDR3 region has 13 residues. CDR3 in amino acids: CASSDRTNTEAFF. The CDR3 nucleotides are TGTGCCAGCTCCGACAGGACTAACACTGAAGCTTTCTTT.

This clone was recorded a few times. The V call is TRBV7-2, the J call TRBJ1-1; possible D gene TRBD1, 5 bases. The V gene lost 1 base and the J gene lost 4 bases, with 10 bases spanning the gap. There are 14 residues in the CDR3. Germline V gene lookup returns CDR1 SGHTA and CDR2 FQGNSA. In DNA, the CDR3 is TGTGCCAGCAGCTTAGTTGTCCAGGGCACTGAAGCTTTCTTT. Protein sequence: CASSLVVQGTEAFF. The full variable domain, with the rest looked up from reference TRBV7-2 and TRBJ1-1, is GAGVSQSPSNKVTEKGKDVELRCDPISGHTALYWYRQSLGQGLEFLIYFQGNSAPDKSGLPSDRFSAERTGGSVSTLTIQRTQQEDSAVYLCASSLVVQGTEAFFGQGTRLTVV.

This clone was seen only a few times. The chain recombines TRBV5-6 with TRBJ1-2, with unresolved D. This CDR3 has 12 residues. The ends were cut back, 0 bases at V and 8 bases at J, with 8 bases in the middle. CDR1 and CDR2 (germline): SGHDT, YYEEEE. The CDR3 DNA reads TGTGCCAGCAGCTTGGGGGAGATGGGCTACACCTTC. Encoded protein: CASSLGEMGYTF.

This clone was counted only a few times. This chain joins TRBV4-1 and TRBJ2-7; TRBD1 might be the D (6 bases). Germline lookup yields CDR1 MGHRA and CDR2 YSYEKL. The CDR3 is made up of 14 amino acids. The V end lost 6 bases, the J end lost 0 bases, and 12 bases lay between the germline ends. In nucleotides, the CDR3 is TGCGCCAGCAGTGAAGACAGGAGCTCCTACGAGCAGTACTTC. Protein: CASSEDRSSYEQYF.

This clone was detected only a few times. The rearrangement links TRBV7-8 to TRBJ2-3; perhaps TRBD1 as D (6 bases). CDR3 size: 13 residues. CDR1 and CDR2 (germline): SGHVS, FQNEAQ. CDR3 protein: CAAGGQLEDTQYF. The CDR3 DNA follows: TGTGCTGCCGGCGGACAGCTAGAAGATACGCAGTATTTT.

The V gene is TRBV10-3, the J gene TRBJ1-5; D gene unclear. The V and J ends lost 10 bases and 2 bases respectively, with 9 bases between them. The V gene's germline CDR1 is ENHRY and CDR2 SYGVKD. The CDR3 totals 12 residues. CDR3 residues: CATSQGNQPQHF. In DNA form, the CDR3 reads TGTGCCACGTCTCAGGGCAATCAGCCCCAGCATTTT.

The genes are TRBV2 and TRBJ1-1, with a tentative D call TRBD1 (6 bases). This CDR3 spans 13 amino acids. V lost 8 bases, J lost 0 bases, and 10 bases lay in between. Germline CDR1 is SNHLY and CDR2 is FYNNEI. The CDR3, as DNA: TGTGCCAGCCACAGGGACATGAACACTGAAGCTTTCTTT. It is translated as CASHRDMNTEAFF.

The rearrangement links TRBV11-1 to TRBJ2-1; 11 bases are a match to TRBD2. Germline lookup yields CDR1 SGHAT and CDR2 FQDESV (reference sequence). This CDR3 has 19 amino acids. V lost 6 bases and J lost 0; bases outside the gene matches: 13. The CDR3 protein is CASRERGASGGSSYNEQFF. The CDR3 DNA reads TGTGCCAGCAGGGAGAGGGGCGCTAGCGGGGGGAGCTCCTACAATGAGCAGTTCTTC. Variable domain in full (rest from reference TRBV11-1 and TRBJ2-1): EAEVAQSPRYKITEKSQAVAFWCDPISGHATLYWYRQILGQGPELLVQFQDESVVDDSQLPKDRFSAERLKGVDSTLKIQPAELGDSAMYLCASRERGASGGSSYNEQFFGPGTRLTVL.

This clone showed up just a few times. The J gene is TRBJ2-1, the V gene TRBV9; the match to TRBD1 covers 7 bases. Germline assignment: CDR1 SGDLS and CDR2 YYNGEE. CDR3 length equals 16 residues. The ends lost 6 bases at V and 7 bases at J; junction bases unmatched: 16. CDR3 loop: CASTLRGTGALNEQFF. The CDR3 DNA follows: TGTGCCAGCACCTTAAGGGGAACAGGGGCCCTTAATGAGCAGTTCTTC.

V and J are TRBV4-3 and TRBJ2-7, with 7 positions matching TRBD2. V lost 1 base and J lost 2; bases outside the gene matches: 5. Germline CDR1 reads LGHNA; CDR2 reads YSLEER. The CDR3 spans 15 residues. CDR3 region: CASSQGLAGPYEQYF. In DNA, the CDR3 is TGCGCCAGCAGCCAAGGACTAGCCGGCCCCTACGAGCAGTACTTC.